Presented here are 28 T cell receptor beta chains from one specimen sequenced in a study of T cells in Graves' hyperthyroidism and ophthalmopathy. Researchers amplified the TCR beta CDR3 regions from RNA transcripts. A set of HTBI primers served as the primers for a first-round RT-PCR of the TCR CDR3. TCRdb processed the multiplex PCR reads anew with MiXCR; each CDR3 protein has one entry. The table includes some 400,000 distinct CDR3 sequences, roughly 14% detected once. The sample comprised blood. These receptors were obtained from a man aged 25 to 45 with Graves' hyperthyroidism that later progressed to Graves' ophthalmopathy.

This clonotype was counted a few times. The rearrangement links TRBV9 to TRBJ1-3; D not resolved. Germline values: CDR1 SGDLS, CDR2 YYNGEE. V was trimmed by 0 bases and J by 2 bases, leaving 18 bases between them. The CDR3 sequence is 18 residues long. CDR3 loop: CASSVAPNPGMAGNTIYF. As DNA, the CDR3 is TGTGCCAGCAGCGTAGCCCCAAACCCGGGAATGGCTGGAAACACCATATATTTT. Full variable domain (remainder filled in from reference TRBV9 and TRBJ1-3): DSGVTQTPKHLITATGQRVTLRCSPRSGDLSVYWYQQSLDQGLQFLIQYYNGEERAKGNILERFSAQQFPDLHSELNLSSLELGDSALYFCASSVAPNPGMAGNTIYFGEGSWLTVV.

This clonotype was observed at least ten times. V and J are TRBV7-3 and TRBJ2-1; tentatively, D is TRBD2 (6 bases). CDR1 is SGHTA and CDR2 is FQGTGA in the germline V gene. The CDR3 is 15 amino acids. Trimming stripped 4 bases from V and 9 bases from J, with 19 bases between. The chain's CDR3 is CASSSGTSPGGEQFF. CDR3 sequence (DNA): TGTGCCAGCAGCTCAGGGACTTCTCCCGGCGGTGAGCAGTTCTTC.

J is TRBJ2-1 and V is TRBV5-5; 8 bases are shared with TRBD2. Germline V lookup: CDR1 SGHKS, CDR2 YYEKEE (reference sequence). This CDR3 is 19 amino acids long. V gave up 5 bases and J gave up 0 bases; unmatched junction bases: 16. Written as DNA, the CDR3 is TGTGCCAGCAGTCTCCTAGGGCGGGGGGCCCACCCCTCCTACAATGAGCAGTTCTTC. This encodes CASSLLGRGAHPSYNEQFF. The full variable domain, with the rest looked up from reference TRBV5-5 and TRBJ2-1, is DAGVTQSPTHLIKTRGQQVTLRCSPISGHKSVSWYQQVLGQGPQFIFQYYEKEERGRGNFPDRFSARQFPNYSSELNVNALLLGDSALYLCASSLLGRGAHPSYNEQFFGPGTRLTVL.

This clonotype was detected only a few times. The chain has TRBV6-4 and TRBJ1-5; D ambiguous. CDR1 and CDR2 (germline): MRHNA, SNTAGT. The CDR3 consists of 13 residues. The V end lost 3 bases, the J end lost 3 bases, and 6 bases lay between the germline ends. The CDR3 reads CASSESDNQPQHF. CDR3 in DNA: TGTGCCAGCAGTGAAAGCGACAATCAGCCCCAGCATTTT.

This clonotype was counted many times. V is TRBV5-1 and J is TRBJ1-2, with 8 bases fitting TRBD1. Trimming removed 7 bases from V and 8 bases from J; junction bases left unmatched: 19. The CDR3 has 16 residues. Germline CDR1 SGHRS, CDR2 YFSETQ. The CDR3 DNA reads as TGCGCCAGCGGAACCGGGACAGGCCTGCCCCCGGTGGGCTACACCTTC. This translates into CASGTGTGLPPVGYTF.

In nucleotides, the CDR3 is TGTGCCAGCAGCCCGCTAGCGGGGGGCCCGCCAACAGATACGCAGTATTTT. This gives the protein CASSPLAGGPPTDTQYF. V gene TRBV7-2 combines with J gene TRBJ2-3; 11 nucleotides align to TRBD2. After removal of 5 bases from V and 3 bases from J, the junction contained 10 bases not matched to a gene. CDR1 is SGHTA and CDR2 is FQGNSA in the germline V gene. CDR3 length equals 17 residues.

The genes are TRBV3-1 and TRBJ1-6, with TRBD1 matching over 7 bases. V trimming: 1 base; J trimming: 6 bases; junction bases outside the gene matches: 3. This CDR3 comprises 15 residues. The germline gives CDR1 LGHDT, CDR2 YNNKEL (reference sequence). CDR3 bases: TGTGCCAGCAGCCAAGCCAGACAGGGTAATTCACCCCTCCACTTT. It yields the protein CASSQARQGNSPLHF.

This clonotype was seen more than once but under ten times. This sequence joins TRBV20-1 and TRBJ1-2, with 7 positions matching TRBD1. The V gene end was trimmed by 6 bases and the J gene end by 4 bases; junction bases not matched to a gene: 8. Germline CDR1 DFQATT, CDR2 SNEGSKA (reference sequence). The CDR3 sequence is 13 residues long. The CDR3 DNA is TGCAGTGCCCGATCAACAGGGGCCTATGGCTACACCTTC. The encoded protein is CSARSTGAYGYTF.

The chain links TRBV6-2 or TRBV6-3 to TRBJ2-1, with D hard to call. CDR1 and CDR2 from the germline V gene are MNHEY and SVGEGT. This CDR3 has 10 residues. Deletions cut 6 bases from V and 7 bases from J, with 4 bases between. This CDR3 is CASSQNEQFF. The CDR3, as DNA: TGTGCCAGCAGCCAAAATGAGCAGTTCTTC.

On this clonotype itself: A much larger clone lies a single base off, so this may be a read error. The DNA for the CDR3 is TGTGCCAGCAGTGTGGGGGCAGCCAGGAATTCACCCCCCCACTTT. Its protein is CASSVGAARNSPPHF. V usage is TRBV6-9 and J usage is TRBJ1-6, with D possibly TRBD1 on 6 matching bases. Germline loops: CDR1 MNHGY, CDR2 SVAAGI. The CDR3 loop spans 15 amino acids.

This clonotype was counted many times. J is TRBJ2-7 and V is TRBV11-2; 7 bases agree with TRBD1. Germline V gene lookup returns CDR1 SGHAT and CDR2 FQNNGV. Trimming took 5 bases from V and 1 from J; bases not matched to a gene: 11. The CDR3 spans 16 residues. This CDR3 reads CASSLRPGQSSYEQYF. In DNA form, the CDR3 reads TGTGCCAGCAGCCTTCGCCCGGGACAGAGTTCCTACGAGCAGTACTTC.

Note on this clonotype: This may come from a read error, since a much larger clone is one base off. The chain employs TRBV7-2 and TRBJ1-5; 10 bases are a match to TRBD1. CDR3 length: 18 residues. With V trimmed by 2 bases and J by 5 bases, 12 bases remained unmatched. CDR1 is SGHTA, CDR2 FQGNSA, per germline. CDR3 loop: CASSLRTGGIKSYQPQHF. CDR3 DNA sequence: TGTGCCAGCAGCTTAAGGACAGGGGGTATAAAATCCTATCAGCCCCAGCATTTT.

This sequence joins TRBV15 and TRBJ2-1; 9 bases map to TRBD1. This CDR3 is 15 amino acids long. V lost 5 bases, J lost 7 bases, and 9 bases stayed unmatched. From germline, CDR1 is LNHNV and CDR2 YYDKDF (reference sequence). The CDR3 DNA reads TGTGCCACCAGCGGGTGGGGACAGGGAGGTAATGAGCAGTTCTTC. It yields the protein CATSGWGQGGNEQFF.

The chain joins TRBV19 to TRBJ1-1, with TRBD1 matching over 9 bases. The CDR3 covers 15 residues. CDR1 LNHDA and CDR2 SQIVND come from the germline V gene (reference sequence). The trim removed 3 bases at V and 0 bases at J, leaving 2 bases unmatched. The CDR3 loop is CASSMGQGVNTEAFF. The CDR3 region has the DNA TGTGCCAGTAGTATGGGACAGGGTGTGAACACTGAAGCTTTCTTT.

The J gene is TRBJ2-1, the V gene TRBV20-1, with 11 bases aligning to TRBD2. The CDR3 extends over 12 amino acids. The germline V gene encodes CDR1 DFQATT and CDR2 SNEGSKA (reference sequence). CDR3 protein: CSIAGGTREQFF. The CDR3 DNA follows: TGCAGCATAGCGGGGGGGACACGCGAGCAGTTCTTC.

In its sample, this clonotype was seen many times. The V gene is TRBV5-5, the J gene TRBJ2-7; the D is unclear. The V gene lost 0 bases and the J gene lost 2 bases, with 9 bases spanning the gap. The CDR3 is 14 amino acids. Germline CDR1 reads SGHKS; CDR2 reads YYEKEE (reference sequence). The CDR3 DNA follows: TGTGCCAGCAGCTTGGGTGGCCTCCCCTACGAGCAGTACTTC. It is translated as CASSLGGLPYEQYF.

J is TRBJ1-2 and V is TRBV24-1, with no clear D. Looked up from germline, CDR1 is KGHDR and CDR2 is SFDVKD. V was clipped by 2 bases and J by 5 bases, with 8 bases between them. The CDR3 has 13 amino acids. The CDR3 here is CATSDSSVYGYTF. The CDR3 DNA follows: TGTGCCACCAGTGATTCTTCCGTGTATGGCTACACCTTC.

This clonotype has more than one count but fewer than ten. The chain employs TRBV20-1 and TRBJ1-6; the D gene is possibly TRBD1 (6 bases). CDR3 length: 17 residues. The V end was cut by 5 bases, the J end by 3 bases, with 20 bases between. In germline, CDR1 is DFQATT, CDR2 SNEGSKA (reference sequence). The chain's CDR3 is CSAVGGGGSGYNSPLHF. The CDR3 coding sequence is TGCAGTGCTGTGGGAGGGGGTGGATCGGGCTATAATTCACCCCTCCACTTT.

On this clonotype itself: A read error is possible here, since a much larger clone lies one base away. This chain joins TRBV20-1 and TRBJ1-1; D is ambiguous. CDR1 is DFQATT and CDR2 is SNEGSKA in the germline V gene (reference sequence). The CDR3 consists of 12 residues. The V end lost 6 bases, the J end lost 6 bases, and 14 bases lay between the germline ends. In DNA, the CDR3 is TGCAGTGCGGGGATAGGGATGTCTGAAGCTTTCTTT. It specifies CSAGIGMSEAFF.

The CDR3 reads CSVVQGGGYTF. In nucleotides, the CDR3 is TGCAGCGTTGTTCAGGGTGGTGGCTACACCTTC. The chain joins TRBV29-1 to TRBJ1-2; D is possibly TRBD1 (5 bases). Germline CDR1 reads SQVTM; CDR2 reads ANQGSEA. The CDR3 length is 11 residues. The ends were cut back, 4 bases at V and 7 bases at J, with 10 bases in the middle.

This clonotype was seen ten or more times. This chain connects TRBV5-5 to TRBJ2-5, with D unclear. The CDR3 runs 14 residues. Trimming took off 0 bases at V and 3 bases at J, with 9 bases between the two ends. The V gene's germline CDR1 is SGHKS and CDR2 YYEKEE (reference sequence). The CDR3 spells CASSLENEEETQYF. DNA of the CDR3: TGTGCCAGCAGCTTGGAGAACGAGGAAGAGACCCAGTACTTC.

In this sample, this clonotype turned up many times. The chain links TRBV28 to TRBJ2-7; a weak D match, TRBD2 (7 bases). CDR3 size: 16 residues. The V end lost 3 bases, the J end lost 5 bases, and 20 bases lay between the germline ends. From germline, CDR1 is MDHEN and CDR2 SYDVKM. CDR3 residues: CASSFSGGGRMDEQYF. As DNA, the CDR3 is TGTGCCAGCAGTTTTTCTGGGGGGGGGCGTATGGACGAGCAGTACTTC.

This clonotype has ten or more counts. This rearrangement joins TRBV11-2 to TRBJ2-7; D is unclear. Germline V CDR1 and CDR2: SGHAT, FQNNGV. V dropped 5 bases and J dropped 0 bases, with 11 bases sitting between them. CDR3 length: 14 residues. In DNA, the CDR3 is TGTGCCAGCAGCGAGACTGAGAGCTCCTACGAGCAGTACTTC. As protein: CASSETESSYEQYF.

This clonotype was picked up a small number of times. This may come from a read error, since a much larger clone is one base off. The chain recombines TRBV20-1 with TRBJ2-1, with TRBD2 identical over 7 bases. CDR1 and CDR2 from the germline V gene are DFQATT and SNEGSKA (reference sequence). The CDR3 extends over 14 amino acids. The V gene end was trimmed by 3 bases and the J gene end by 5 bases; junction bases not matched to a gene: 7. In DNA form, the CDR3 reads TGCAGTGCTAGGGGAGCGGGGTTACACAATGAGCAGTTCTTC. It codes for CSARGAGLHNEQFF.

This clonotype was detected ten times or more. CDR3 bases: TGTGCCAGCAGTTCACCCGGACGTTCTATTAGCAATCAGCCCCAGCATTTT. Translated, it gives CASSSPGRSISNQPQHF. The chain recombines TRBV28 with TRBJ1-5; D gene uncertain. Germline loops: CDR1 MDHEN, CDR2 SYDVKM. CDR3 length: 17 amino acids. V dropped 4 bases and J dropped 0 bases, with 16 bases sitting between them.

This clonotype was counted ten times or more. This chain connects TRBV12-3 or TRBV12-4 to TRBJ2-1; maybe TRBD1 (6 bases). The CDR3 is 16 residues long. V was trimmed by 5 bases and J by 6 bases, leaving 20 bases between them. The CDR3 region is CASSPRQANPGNEQFF. The CDR3 DNA is TGTGCCAGCAGTCCGCGACAGGCCAACCCTGGCAATGAGCAGTTCTTC.

J is TRBJ1-5 and V is TRBV6-2 or TRBV6-3, with 9 nucleotides matching TRBD1. V trimming: 6 bases; J trimming: 6 bases; junction bases outside the gene matches: 12. Looked up from germline, CDR1 is MNHEY and CDR2 is SVGEGT. The CDR3 consists of 16 residues. The CDR3 reads CASSPRDRVLGQPQHF. CDR3 DNA sequence: TGTGCCAGCAGCCCACGGGACAGGGTTTTGGGTCAGCCCCAGCATTTT.

The rearrangement links TRBV29-1 to TRBJ2-2, with a tentative D call TRBD1 (6 bases). CDR1 is SQVTM, CDR2 ANQGSEA, per germline. Trimming cost V 8 bases and J 6 bases, with 10 bases left between them. This CDR3 region has 11 residues. The CDR3 protein is CSTSGAGELFF. CDR3 coding DNA: TGCAGCACTTCAGGGGCCGGGGAGCTGTTTTTT.